The clone carrying this T cell receptor beta chain was detected many times. This sample stems from a study of T-cell reconstitution after alpha-beta-depleted transplantation in children. The CDR3 consists of 17 residues. Unmatched junction bases numbered 10, after V lost 5 bases and J lost 5 bases. From germline, CDR1 is MNHEY and CDR2 SMNVEV (reference sequence). Unique molecular identifiers featured in how the TCRbeta library was prepared. TCRdb re-called the PCR reads through MiXCR, storing one row per CDR3 protein. This sample has 260,000 or so distinct CDR3 sequences; approximately 12% occur once, and the top ten carry 2% to 3%.

Here the sequenced sample was PBMCs from the stem cell graft donor, taken from the stem cell graft. The receptor was derived from a human donor who donated a stem cell graft to a child with acute lymphoblastic leukemia. V gene TRBV27 combines with J gene TRBJ1-4; 11 nucleotides match TRBD1. Here the CDR3 DNA reads TGTGCCAGCAGTCCCGGACAGGGGGCCCCAGCAAATGAAAAACTGTTTTTT. Its translation: CASSPGQGAPANEKLFF. The full variable domain, in which reference TRBV27 and TRBJ1-4 provide the parts outside the CDR3, is EAQVTQNPRYLITVTGKKLTVTCSQNMNHEYMSWYRQDPGLGLRQIYYSMNVEVTDKGDVPEGYKVSRKEKRNFPLILESPSPNQTSLYFCASSPGQGAPANEKLFFGSGTQLSVL.